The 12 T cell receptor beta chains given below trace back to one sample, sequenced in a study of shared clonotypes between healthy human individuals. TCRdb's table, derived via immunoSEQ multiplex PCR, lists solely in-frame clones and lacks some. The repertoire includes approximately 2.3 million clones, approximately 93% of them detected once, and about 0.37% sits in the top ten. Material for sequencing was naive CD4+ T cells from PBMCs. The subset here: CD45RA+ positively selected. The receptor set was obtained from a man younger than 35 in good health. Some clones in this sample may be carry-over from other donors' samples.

This chain's CDR3 is CASSQAGGNTEAFF. The CDR3 DNA reads TGCGCCAGCAGCCAAGCAGGGGGCAACACTGAAGCTTTCTTT. The gene calls are TRBV4-1 and TRBJ1-1, with 8 bases fitting TRBD1. Germline-derived CDR1 and CDR2 are MGHRA and YSYEKL. This CDR3 has 14 amino acids. Trimming took 1 base from V and 2 from J; bases not matched to a gene: 0.

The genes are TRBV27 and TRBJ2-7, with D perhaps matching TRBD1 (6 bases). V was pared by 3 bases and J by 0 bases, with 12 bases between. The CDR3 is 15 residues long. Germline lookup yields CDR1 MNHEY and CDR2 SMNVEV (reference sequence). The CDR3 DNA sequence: TGTGCCAGCAGTTTCGGACAGCCGAGCTCCTACGAGCAGTACTTC. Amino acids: CASSFGQPSSYEQYF.

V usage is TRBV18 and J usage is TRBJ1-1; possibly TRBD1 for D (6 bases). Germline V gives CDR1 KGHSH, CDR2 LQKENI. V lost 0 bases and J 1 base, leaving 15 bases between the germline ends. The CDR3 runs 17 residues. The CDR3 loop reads CASSPPTGHVGNTEAFF. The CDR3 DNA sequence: TGTGCCAGCTCACCACCGACAGGACATGTGGGGAACACTGAAGCTTTCTTT.

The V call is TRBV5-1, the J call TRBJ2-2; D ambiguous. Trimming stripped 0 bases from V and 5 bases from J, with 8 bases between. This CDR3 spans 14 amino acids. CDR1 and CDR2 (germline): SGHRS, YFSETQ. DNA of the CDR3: TGCGCCAGCAGCTTGGATACCGGGACCGGGGAGCTGTTTTTT. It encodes CASSLDTGTGELFF.

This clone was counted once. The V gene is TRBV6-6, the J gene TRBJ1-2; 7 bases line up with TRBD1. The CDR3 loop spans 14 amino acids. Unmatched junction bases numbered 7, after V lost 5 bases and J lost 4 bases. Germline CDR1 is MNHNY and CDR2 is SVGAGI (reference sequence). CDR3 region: CASSNRQGGYGYTF. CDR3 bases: TGTGCCAGCAGTAACCGACAGGGTGGCTATGGCTACACCTTC.

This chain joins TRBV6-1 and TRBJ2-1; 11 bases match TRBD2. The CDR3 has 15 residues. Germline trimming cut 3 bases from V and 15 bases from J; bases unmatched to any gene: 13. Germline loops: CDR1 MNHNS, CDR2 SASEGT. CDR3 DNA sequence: TGTGCCAGCAGTGATTTTCTGTCTAGCGGGAGGCCGGGGTTCTTC. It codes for CASSDFLSSGRPGFF.

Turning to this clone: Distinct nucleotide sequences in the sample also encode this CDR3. The CDR3 nucleotides are TGTGCCAGCTCACCTGGACCACAAGAGACCCAGTACTTC. It specifies CASSPGPQETQYF. This rearrangement joins TRBV18 to TRBJ2-5; no definite D call. In germline, CDR1 is KGHSH, CDR2 LQKENI. This CDR3 is 13 amino acids long. Trimming left V 3 bases short and J 2 bases short, with 7 bases between.

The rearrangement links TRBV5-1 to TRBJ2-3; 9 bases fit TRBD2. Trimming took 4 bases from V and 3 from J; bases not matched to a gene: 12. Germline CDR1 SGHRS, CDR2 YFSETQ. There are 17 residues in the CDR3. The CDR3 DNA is TGCGCCAGCAGCCGTCTTGGCAGGACTAGCGCGACAGATACGCAGTATTTT. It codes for CASSRLGRTSATDTQYF.

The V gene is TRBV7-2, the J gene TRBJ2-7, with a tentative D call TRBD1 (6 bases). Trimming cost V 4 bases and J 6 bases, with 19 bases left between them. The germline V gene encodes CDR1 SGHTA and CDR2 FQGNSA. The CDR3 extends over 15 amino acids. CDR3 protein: CASSSTGTLGSEQYF. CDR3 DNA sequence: TGTGCCAGCAGCTCAACCGGGACACTTGGCTCCGAGCAGTACTTC.

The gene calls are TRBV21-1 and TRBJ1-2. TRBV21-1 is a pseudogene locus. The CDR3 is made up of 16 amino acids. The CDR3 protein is CASRRRSIISNYGYTF. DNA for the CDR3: TGTGCCAGCCGCCGACGGAGTATAATCTCTAACTATGGCTACACCTTC.

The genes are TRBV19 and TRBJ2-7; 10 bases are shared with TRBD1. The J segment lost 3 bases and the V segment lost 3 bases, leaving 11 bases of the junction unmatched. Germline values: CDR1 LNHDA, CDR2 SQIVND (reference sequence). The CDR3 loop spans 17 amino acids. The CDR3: CASSIPSGTGDSYEQYF. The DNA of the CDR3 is TGTGCCAGTAGTATTCCTTCCGGGACAGGGGACAGCTACGAGCAGTACTTC.

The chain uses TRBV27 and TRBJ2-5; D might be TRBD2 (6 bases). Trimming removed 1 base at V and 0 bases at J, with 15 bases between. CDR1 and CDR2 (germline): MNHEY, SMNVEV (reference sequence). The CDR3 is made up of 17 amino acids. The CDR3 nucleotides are TGTGCCAGCAGTTTATTACGCGGGGCCGGGGACCAAGAGACCCAGTACTTC. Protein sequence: CASSLLRGAGDQETQYF.